This passage covers 10 T cell receptor beta chains from one sample sequenced in a study of control samples from healthy donors and cancer patients. Some clones are missing from TCRdb's copy, which holds only in-frame ones; the method was immunoSEQ multiplex PCR. The table includes 60,000 to 75,000 clones, approximately 89% detected once. Sequencing was performed on PBMCs. The origin of the receptors is a man between 60 and 75 years old with colorectal cancer.

This chain uses TRBV6-6 with TRBJ2-1; D may be TRBD1 (6 bases). Germline CDR1 is MNHNY and CDR2 is SVGAGI (reference sequence). Trimming took 2 bases from V and 0 from J, leaving 8 bases between them. The CDR3 has 15 residues. The CDR3 is CASSYQGSSYNEQFF. CDR3 in DNA: TGTGCCAGCAGTTACCAGGGGAGCTCCTACAATGAGCAGTTCTTC.

This chain uses TRBV7-9 with TRBJ1-4, with TRBD1 identical over 11 bases. Germline CDR1 reads SEHNR; CDR2 reads FQNEAQ (reference sequence). The CDR3 is made up of 16 amino acids. V lost 5 bases and J lost 3; bases outside the gene matches: 5. This CDR3 is CASSPGQGESNEKLFF. CDR3 nucleotides: TGTGCCAGCAGCCCGGGACAGGGGGAGTCTAATGAAAAACTGTTTTTT.

The chain recombines TRBV7-9 with TRBJ1-1; no reliable D call. CDR1 is SEHNR and CDR2 is FQNEAQ in the germline V gene (reference sequence). The V end was cut by 1 base, the J end by 3 bases, with 6 bases between. CDR3 length: 13 amino acids. This CDR3 reads CASSLVGDTEAFF. The CDR3 bases are TGTGCCAGCAGCTTAGTCGGGGACACTGAAGCTTTCTTT.

The V call is TRBV18, the J call TRBJ2-3; 8 bases map to TRBD2. The ends lost 3 bases at V and 8 bases at J; junction bases unmatched: 1. CDR3 size: 12 residues. CDR1 KGHSH and CDR2 LQKENI come from the germline V gene. CDR3 sequence reads: CASSPAGGTQYF. In DNA form, the CDR3 reads TGTGCCAGCTCACCGGCGGGGGGTACGCAGTATTTT.

This chain joins TRBV9 and TRBJ2-2, with 8 bases fitting TRBD1. The V segment lost 2 bases and the J segment 8 bases; nucleotides outside the gene matches: 8. The CDR3 runs to 15 residues. Per germline, CDR1 SGDLS and CDR2 YYNGEE. CDR3 nucleotide sequence: TGTGCCAGCAGCGTTCAGGGGGCCCCAAGGGGGGAGCTGTTTTTT. Protein product: CASSVQGAPRGELFF.

J is TRBJ2-7 and V is TRBV4-3; TRBD2 is a possible D gene (8 bases). Looked up from germline, CDR1 is LGHNA and CDR2 is YSLEER. With 0 bases removed from V and 2 bases from J, the gap between germline ends came to 17 bases. The CDR3 consists of 17 residues. The CDR3 nucleotides read TGCGCCAGCAGCCAAGATCGGGAGGGGGCGGGCGCCTACGAGCAGTACTTC. Protein product: CASSQDREGAGAYEQYF.

This clone was counted a single time. This sequence joins TRBV27 and TRBJ1-4; a weak D match, TRBD1 (5 bases). CDR1 is MNHEY and CDR2 is SMNVEV in the germline V gene (reference sequence). The V end lost 3 bases, the J end lost 5 bases, and 16 bases lay between the germline ends. This CDR3 contains 16 residues. The CDR3 sequence is CASSFLPEGRNEKLFF. The DNA for the CDR3 is TGTGCCAGCAGTTTCCTCCCAGAGGGACGGAATGAAAAACTGTTTTTT.

The V gene is TRBV19, the J gene TRBJ2-3; 11 bases are shared with TRBD1. There are 13 residues in the CDR3. Trimming cost V 8 bases and J 3 bases; bases outside gene matches: 1. The germline V gene has CDR1 LNHDA and CDR2 SQIVND (reference sequence). The CDR3 sequence: CASRDRGTDTQYF. The CDR3 region has the DNA TGTGCCAGTCGGGACAGGGGGACAGATACGCAGTATTTT.

The V gene is TRBV7-2, the J gene TRBJ2-2; D call uncertain. The ends were cut back, 3 bases at V and 9 bases at J, with 5 bases in the middle. CDR1 is SGHTA, CDR2 FQGNSA, per germline. The length of the CDR3 is 11 residues. The CDR3 region has the DNA TGTGCCAGCAGCTTTTTGCGGGAGCTGTTTTTT. Its protein is CASSFLRELFF.

The CDR3 here is CASRWGQGYEQYF. CDR3 in DNA: TGTGCCAGCAGATGGGGACAGGGTTACGAGCAGTACTTC. The chain links TRBV2 to TRBJ2-7; 9 bases map to TRBD1. With V trimmed by 6 bases and J by 4 bases, 4 bases remained unmatched. The CDR3 contains 13 residues. Germline assignment: CDR1 SNHLY and CDR2 FYNNEI. Together with reference TRBV2 and TRBJ2-7, the CDR3 gives the full variable domain: EPEVTQTPSHQVTQMGQEVILRCVPISNHLYFYWYRQILGQKVEFLVSFYNNEISEKSEIFDDQFSVERPDGSNFTLKIRSTKLEDSAMYFCASRWGQGYEQYFGPGTRLTVT.